In its sample, the clone carrying this TCR beta chain was seen many times. TCR beta CDR3 regions were amplified from RNA transcripts. First-round RT-PCR with HTBI primers amplified the TCR CDR3 region. TCRdb reanalysed the multiplex PCR reads using MiXCR and keeps one entry per CDR3 protein. Among about 270,000 distinct CDR3 sequences listed, approximately 23% were seen once. This sample was taken from a study of T cells in Graves' hyperthyroidism and ophthalmopathy. Sequencing was performed on blood. The receptor was derived from a man aged 30 to 45 with Graves' ophthalmopathy.

CDR3 protein: CASSPGVTQYF. CDR3 sequence (DNA): TGTGCCAGCTCTCCCGGGGTTACGCAGTATTTT. This chain connects TRBV18 to TRBJ2-3; a weak D match, TRBD2 (5 bases). Germline CDR1 is KGHSH and CDR2 is LQKENI. The CDR3 sequence is 11 residues long. V was pared by 6 bases and J by 8 bases, with 9 bases between.